The 6 T cell receptor beta chains in this list originate from one sample, sequenced in a study of T-cell memory formation after mild COVID-19. TCRdb processed the 5' RACE reads anew with MiXCR; each CDR3 protein has one entry. The table records 100,000 to 150,000 distinct CDR3 sequences, approximately 5.9% of them present only once. Sequenced material: PBMCs or a T cell subset sorted from them (not recorded which). Source of these receptors: an adult woman who had mild COVID-19 (a few samples of this study predate the infection). Cell type and time point are not known.

The CDR3 spells CASSPSRGASTDTQYF. The DNA for the CDR3 is TGTGCCAGTAGTCCCTCGCGGGGGGCTAGCACAGATACGCAGTATTTT. The chain is built from TRBV19 and TRBJ2-3; 8 bases match TRBD2. The CDR3 totals 16 residues. V shed 5 bases, J shed 0 bases, and the junction held 7 bases outside the gene matches. From germline, CDR1 is LNHDA and CDR2 SQIVND (reference sequence).

This clonotype appeared a few times. This chain joins TRBV30 and TRBJ1-1; D not resolved. From germline, CDR1 is GTSNPN and CDR2 SVGIG (reference sequence). The V gene lost 2 bases and the J gene lost 3 bases, with 7 bases spanning the gap. CDR3 size: 12 residues. The CDR3 bases are TGTGCCTGGAGTTGGGCGTACACTGAAGCTTTCTTT. Its protein product is CAWSWAYTEAFF.

The chain couples TRBV24-1 to TRBJ2-5; maybe TRBD1 (7 bases). Trimming left V 2 bases short and J 3 bases short, with 12 bases between. Germline assignment: CDR1 KGHDR and CDR2 SFDVKD. This CDR3 is 15 amino acids long. This CDR3 reads CATSDSARGEETQYF. As DNA, the CDR3 is TGTGCCACCAGTGATTCAGCCAGGGGGGAAGAGACCCAGTACTTC.

In its sample, this clonotype was seen many times. The gene calls are TRBV5-1 and TRBJ2-3; D not certain. Trimming removed 6 bases at V and 3 bases at J, with 11 bases between. The length of the CDR3 is 13 residues. Germline V lookup: CDR1 SGHRS, CDR2 YFSETQ. The CDR3 region has the DNA TGCGCCAGCACCACCCGTAGAACAGATACGCAGTATTTT. Translating gives CASTTRRTDTQYF.

The V gene is TRBV5-1, the J gene TRBJ2-7; 11 bases agree with TRBD1. This CDR3 comprises 15 residues. Germline V gene lookup returns CDR1 SGHRS and CDR2 YFSETQ. The J segment lost 7 bases and the V segment lost 4 bases, leaving 10 bases of the junction unmatched. CDR3 sequence reads: CASSPGGQGADEQYF. The CDR3 DNA sequence: TGCGCCAGCAGCCCCGGCGGACAGGGGGCGGATGAGCAGTACTTC.

The chain joins TRBV5-1 to TRBJ1-1; 8 nucleotides line up with TRBD1. The germline gives CDR1 SGHRS, CDR2 YFSETQ. V trimming: 9 bases; J trimming: 5 bases; junction bases outside the gene matches: 12. The CDR3 has 14 amino acids. CDR3 residues: CATKTTGAVTEAFF. CDR3 nucleotides: TGCGCCACCAAAACGACAGGGGCAGTGACTGAAGCTTTCTTT.